This passage covers 16 T cell receptor beta chains from one sample sequenced in a study of glioma-infiltrating T cells. The iRepertoire nested amplicon-rescue multiplex PCR amplified TCR alpha and beta CDR3s from RNA. MiXCR, applied by TCRdb to the multiplex PCR reads, yields one record per CDR3 protein. The data contain around 170,000 distinct CDR3 sequences, 43% of them singletons. The specimen was glioma tissue, nonneoplastic brain tissue, or PBMCs (not recorded which). The receptors originated from a human donor with low-grade glioma or glioblastoma, undergoing nonglioma brain surgery, or in good health (not recorded which).

The gene calls are TRBV27 and TRBJ2-7; weak D call: TRBD2 (6 bases). Per the germline V gene, CDR1 is MNHEY and CDR2 is SMNVEV (reference sequence). The length of the CDR3 is 14 residues. Trimming took off 6 bases at V and 4 bases at J, with 16 bases between the two ends. The chain's CDR3 is CASRVGGNGYEQYF. The CDR3 DNA reads TGTGCCAGCAGGGTAGGCGGGAATGGTTACGAGCAGTACTTC.

This clonotype showed up many times. This chain links TRBV6-1 with TRBJ2-7; TRBD1 aligns across 7 bases. The CDR3 loop spans 12 amino acids. The germline CDR1 and CDR2 sequences are MNHNS and SASEGT. Trimming took 11 bases from V and 0 from J; bases not matched to a gene: 4. The CDR3 loop reads CASDRDSYEQYF. CDR3 sequence (DNA): TGTGCCTCAGACAGGGACTCCTACGAGCAGTACTTC.

The genes are TRBV20-1 and TRBJ1-5; TRBD1 is a possible D gene (6 bases). The CDR3 is 16 residues long. V was clipped by 5 bases and J by 11 bases, with 28 bases between them. Germline assignment: CDR1 DFQATT and CDR2 SNEGSKA (reference sequence). In nucleotides, the CDR3 is TGCAGTGCTGAAAAGGGGGGGGCGCGGGGCAATCATTCCCAGCATTTT. Translating gives CSAEKGGARGNHSQHF.

As for this clonotype: One base away lies a much larger clone, so this may be a sequencing read error. CDR3: CASGFSRRGKETQYF. CDR3 in DNA: TGTGCCAGCGGTTTTAGCCGACGGGGGAAAGAGACCCAGTACTTC. The gene calls are TRBV28 and TRBJ2-5; TRBD2 is a possible D gene (6 bases). Germline V gives CDR1 MDHEN, CDR2 SYDVKM. The CDR3 has 15 residues.

Concerning this clonotype: Germline is not matched at one junction end, which may reflect a read error. The rearrangement joins TRBV20-1 to TRBJ1-4, with D perhaps TRBD1 (6 bases). Germline V gene lookup returns CDR1 DFQATT and CDR2 SNEGSKA (reference sequence). There are 15 residues in the CDR3. As DNA, the CDR3 is TGCAGTGCAAAACAACCTGGACAGTCTAATCAAAAACTGTTTTTT. It yields the protein CSAKQPGQSNQKLFF.

V and J are TRBV2 and TRBJ2-3; D perhaps matches TRBD2 (5 bases). The CDR3 spans 15 residues. Germline CDR1 and CDR2: SNHLY and FYNNEI. Trimming cost V 3 bases and J 0 bases, with 10 bases left between them. This CDR3 is CASSERTPSTDTQYF. Written as DNA, the CDR3 is TGTGCCAGCAGTGAGAGGACTCCTAGCACAGATACGCAGTATTTT. The full variable domain, completed using reference TRBV2 and TRBJ2-3, is EPEVTQTPSHQVTQMGQEVILRCVPISNHLYFYWYRQILGQKVEFLVSFYNNEISEKSEIFDDQFSVERPDGSNFTLKIRSTKLEDSAMYFCASSERTPSTDTQYFGPGTRLTVL.

This clonotype was detected only a few times. The CDR3 bases are TGTGCCAGCCTCTCAGACAGGCTCTATGGCTACACCTTC. Amino acids: CASLSDRLYGYTF. The genes are TRBV19 and TRBJ1-2; weak D call: TRBD1 (6 bases). CDR3 size: 13 residues. V lost 9 bases, J lost 4 bases, and 15 bases lay in between. Germline CDR1 reads LNHDA; CDR2 reads SQIVND (reference sequence). Filled out from reference TRBV19 and TRBJ1-2, the complete variable domain reads DGGITQSPKYLFRKEGQNVTLSCEQNLNHDAMYWYRQDPGQGLRLIYYSQIVNDFQKGDIAEGYSVSREKKESFPLTVTSAQKNPTAFYLCASLSDRLYGYTFGSGTRLTVV.

The genes are TRBV2 and TRBJ2-7, with D perhaps matching TRBD1 or TRBD2 (6 bases each). CDR3 size: 14 residues. V lost 7 bases to trimming and J lost 7 bases, with 20 bases between them. The V gene's germline CDR1 is SNHLY and CDR2 FYNNEI. CDR3: CASTKGGSHNEQYF. Here the CDR3 DNA reads TGTGCCAGCACAAAGGGGGGCAGTCACAATGAGCAGTACTTC.

Remarks on this clonotype: This clone may be a read error of a much larger clone one base away. The chain combines TRBV27 with TRBJ2-3; 8 bases agree with TRBD2. The CDR3 sequence is 11 residues long. Germline-derived CDR1 and CDR2 are MNHEY and SMNVEV (reference sequence). Here the CDR3 reads CGSAGGDTQYF. In DNA, the CDR3 is TGTGGCAGCGCGGGGGGTGATACGCAGTATTTT.

This clonotype has at least ten counts. The chain links TRBV24-1 to TRBJ2-5; D is uncertain. V lost 9 bases to trimming and J lost 1 base, with 5 bases between them. The CDR3 covers 11 residues. CDR1 and CDR2 from the germline V gene are KGHDR and SFDVKD. The CDR3 bases are TGTGCCACCGAATTCCAAGAGACCCAGTACTTC. Protein: CATEFQETQYF.

A word on this clonotype: A much larger clone differs by one base, so this may be a read error. The chain combines TRBV12-5 with TRBJ2-3, with 7 bases identical to TRBD2. The junction had 8 bases not matched to a gene; V was cut back by 9 bases and J by 2 bases. Germline V gives CDR1 LGHNT, CDR2 FRNRAP. The CDR3 contains 14 residues. In DNA, the CDR3 is TGTGCTAGAGGCACCGGGACTACCACAGATACGCAGTATTTT. Translation: CARGTGTTTDTQYF.

The gene calls are TRBV6-5 and TRBJ1-2; weak D call: TRBD1 (6 bases). The CDR3 is 13 amino acids. CDR1 and CDR2 (germline): MNHEY, SVGAGI. Trimming took off 6 bases at V and 6 bases at J, with 14 bases between the two ends. CDR3 region: CASSQRQVDGYTF. CDR3 nucleotide sequence: TGTGCCAGCAGCCAGAGACAGGTGGATGGCTACACCTTC.

This clonotype was detected ten times or more. J is TRBJ2-1 and V is TRBV20-1, with D maybe TRBD2 (6 bases). Trimming stripped 3 bases from V and 9 bases from J, with 21 bases between. The germline V gene encodes CDR1 DFQATT and CDR2 SNEGSKA (reference sequence). This CDR3 comprises 15 residues. The CDR3 region is CSARVDWDLGLEQFF. DNA of the CDR3: TGCAGTGCTAGGGTTGATTGGGACTTGGGGCTTGAGCAGTTCTTC.

This chain links TRBV3-1 with TRBJ2-4, with D maybe TRBD2 (5 bases). There are 15 residues in the CDR3. Germline values: CDR1 LGHDT, CDR2 YNNKEL (reference sequence). Trimming shortened V by 1 base and J by 6 bases, and 13 bases separated the two germline ends. The CDR3 DNA is TGTGCCAGCAGCCAAGCAATCCTAGCAGTAAACATTCAGTACTTC. It is translated as CASSQAILAVNIQYF.

In this sample, this clonotype turned up many times. This chain connects TRBV7-9 to TRBJ1-2; D is perhaps TRBD1 (5 bases). The CDR3 totals 14 residues. CDR1 SEHNR and CDR2 FQNEAQ come from the germline V gene (reference sequence). V lost 5 bases and J 5 bases, leaving 15 bases between the germline ends. CDR3 in amino acids: CASSPRDGPYGYTF. The CDR3 DNA follows: TGTGCCAGCAGCCCGAGGGACGGACCATATGGCTACACCTTC.

Concerning this clonotype itself: Just one base apart from a much larger clone, this may be a read error. This chain's CDR3 is CSVEDDRAQAFF. The CDR3 nucleotides read TGCAGCGTTGAAGATGACAGGGCTCAAGCTTTCTTT. The rearrangement joins TRBV29-1 to TRBJ1-1, with 7 positions matching TRBD1. The germline gives CDR1 SQVTM, CDR2 ANQGSEA. Trimming removed 0 bases from V and 9 bases from J; junction bases left unmatched: 4. The CDR3 has 12 amino acids.